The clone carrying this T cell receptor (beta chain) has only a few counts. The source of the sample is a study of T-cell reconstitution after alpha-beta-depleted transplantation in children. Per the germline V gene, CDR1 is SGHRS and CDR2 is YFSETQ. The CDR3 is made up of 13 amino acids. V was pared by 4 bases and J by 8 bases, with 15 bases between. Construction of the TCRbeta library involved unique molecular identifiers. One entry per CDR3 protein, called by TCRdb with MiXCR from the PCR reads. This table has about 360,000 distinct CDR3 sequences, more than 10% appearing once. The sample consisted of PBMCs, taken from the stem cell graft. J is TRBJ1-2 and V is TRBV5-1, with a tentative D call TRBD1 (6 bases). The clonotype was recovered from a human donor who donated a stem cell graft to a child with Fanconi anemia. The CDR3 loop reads CASSPSGAEGYTF. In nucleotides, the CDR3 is TGCGCCAGCAGCCCCTCAGGGGCAGAGGGCTACACCTTC.